This T cell receptor beta chain stems from a study of T cells in Graves' hyperthyroidism and ophthalmopathy. Study results and limitations: The model forecast ophthalmopathy, anticipating it by a median about 7 months before onset.

The CDR3 regions of TCR beta were amplified from RNA transcripts. The HTBI set primed first-round TCR CDR3 RT-PCR. From the multiplex PCR reads, TCRdb called clonotypes with MiXCR, one entry per CDR3 protein. This sample carries about 520,000 distinct CDR3 sequences, roughly 25% of them seen once, and the ten largest clones take about 11%. Of note for this clonotype: Its specificity is unknown.

Source material for PBMCs was more than 7.5 ml fresh peripheral blood. The germline V gene has CDR1 ENHRY and CDR2 SYGVKD. V gave up 6 bases and J gave up 3 bases, with 14 bases separating them. This CDR3 comprises 14 residues. The clonotype originates from a woman in her 30s with Graves' ophthalmopathy. What was sequenced was blood. The V and J genes are TRBV10-3 and TRBJ1-1; D is perhaps TRBD1 (6 bases). The DNA for the CDR3 is TGTGCCATCAGCTTACAGGGAGGGGACACTGAAGCTTTCTTT. Protein sequence: CAISLQGGDTEAFF.